Presented here are 2 T cell receptor beta chains from one specimen sequenced in a study of cytomegalovirus exposure and HLA in healthy donors. Amplification used 60 Vbeta primers and 13 Jbeta primers. Profiled with immunoSEQ multiplex PCR; TCRdb holds only in-frame clones, not every one. In the table there are roughly 99,000 clones, approximately 80% of which are singletons. Sequenced material: PBMCs. The receptors derive from a male donor in good health and CMV-seropositive.

The chain is built from TRBV9 and TRBJ1-5; no reliable D call. V was cut by 0 bases and J by 1 base, with 5 bases left in between. This CDR3 spans 14 amino acids. From germline, CDR1 is SGDLS and CDR2 YYNGEE. Here the CDR3 reads CASSVDGSNQPQHF. The CDR3 DNA follows: TGTGCCAGCAGCGTAGACGGGAGCAATCAGCCCCAGCATTTT.

This clone was found a few times. V usage is TRBV11-2 and J usage is TRBJ1-2, with D possibly matching TRBD1 (5 bases). Per germline, CDR1 SGHAT and CDR2 FQNNGV. Trimming pared 3 bases from V and 5 bases from J, leaving 10 bases between. The CDR3 totals 13 residues. The CDR3 here is CASSFAGGYGYTF. The CDR3, as DNA: TGTGCCAGCAGCTTTGCTGGGGGGTATGGCTACACCTTC.